The 26 T cell receptor beta chains presented below share a single source sample, sequenced in a study of CXCR3-negative and CXCR3-positive naive CD8 T cells. The libraries of TRB cDNA were prepared using 5' RACE with UMI labels. TCRdb processed the 5' RACE reads again and assigns one entry to each CDR3 protein, with no DNA. Seen in this sample are about 23,000 distinct CDR3 sequences; the ten most common clones hold around 20%. Sequenced: memory CD8+ T cells from blood. The source is a human donor in good health. Some clones in this sample may be carry-over from other donors' samples.

The chain employs TRBV29-1 and TRBJ2-1; without DNA, the TCRdb call of TRBD2 cannot be checked. The germline CDR1 and CDR2 sequences are SQVTM and ANQGSEA. The CDR3 loop spans 12 amino acids. The CDR3 is CSVEAGYNEQFF.

The rearrangement links TRBV9 to TRBJ1-2; TCRdb picks TRBD1, but there is no DNA to check that call. The CDR3 contains 16 residues. CDR1 is SGDLS, CDR2 YYNGEE, per germline. CDR3 sequence: CASSSRAKTGNYGYTF.

The V gene is TRBV6-2 or TRBV6-3, the J gene TRBJ2-3; TCRdb names TRBD1, which stays unverified in the absence of DNA. The CDR3 has 14 residues. CDR1 and CDR2 (germline): MNHEY, SVGEGT. CDR3 protein: CASSFGGAIDTQYF.

The J gene is TRBJ2-7, the V gene TRBV28. The CDR3 is 14 residues long. CDR1 is MDHEN, CDR2 SYDVKM, per germline. The CDR3: CASSFYRGSYEQYF.

The chain couples TRBV12-3 or TRBV12-4 to TRBJ1-1; TCRdb indicates TRBD1, and absent DNA this call remains unverified. The CDR3 contains 13 residues. This CDR3 is CASSTPHGPEAFF.

The J gene is TRBJ2-5, the V gene TRBV4-1. CDR1 MGHRA and CDR2 YSYEKL come from the germline V gene. The CDR3 extends over 15 amino acids. CDR3: CASSQDVEDQETQYF.

This clonotype counts as medium-sized (0.01 to 0.1%) by frequency. The gene calls are TRBV30 and TRBJ2-2; the TCRdb D gene call, TRBD2, has no DNA to confirm it. Looked up from germline, CDR1 is GTSNPN and CDR2 is SVGIG (reference sequence). There are 15 residues in the CDR3. The CDR3 here is CAWSVGGRASGELFF.

The J gene is TRBJ2-7, the V gene TRBV12-3 or TRBV12-4. The CDR3 length is 12 residues. CDR3 in amino acids: CASSVGPYEQYF.

The chain carries TRBV5-1 and TRBJ2-7; TCRdb names TRBD1, which stays unverified in the absence of DNA. Germline V gene data show CDR1 as SGHRS and CDR2 as YFSETQ. The CDR3 totals 16 residues. CDR3 sequence reads: CASSPQGDNLSYEQYF. Complete variable domain (other parts from reference TRBV5-1 and TRBJ2-7): KAGVTQTPRYLIKTRGQQVTLSCSPISGHRSVSWYQQTPGQGLQFLFEYFSETQRNKGNFPGRFSGRQFSNSRSEMNVSTLELGDSALYLCASSPQGDNLSYEQYFGPGTRLTVT.

The V and J genes are TRBV11-3 and TRBJ2-3; the TRBD2 assignment by TCRdb is unverifiable without DNA. The CDR3 length is 15 residues. Per germline, CDR1 SGHNT and CDR2 YENEEA. This chain's CDR3 is CASSDGTSGTDTQYF.

The V gene is TRBV4-3, the J gene TRBJ2-3; lacking DNA, the TRBD2 call made by TCRdb goes unchecked. This CDR3 is 15 amino acids long. From germline, CDR1 is LGHNA and CDR2 YSLEER. The CDR3 region is CASSQRTSPQGTQYF.

The chain combines TRBV5-1 with TRBJ1-1; TCRdb's assignment of TRBD1 cannot be checked, as there is no DNA. Germline CDR1 is SGHRS and CDR2 is YFSETQ. The CDR3 covers 14 residues. The CDR3 is CASSLEGPGTEAFF.

The chain uses TRBV7-6 and TRBJ2-7. Germline CDR1 SGHVS, CDR2 FNYEAQ. The CDR3 runs 11 residues. The CDR3 here is CASSLTYEQYF.

This clonotype is called medium-sized (0.01 to 0.1%) based on its frequency. The chain has TRBV3-1 and TRBJ2-6; TCRdb's D call of TRBD1 is untestable without DNA. Germline values: CDR1 LGHDT, CDR2 YNNKEL (reference sequence). The CDR3 has 19 residues. The CDR3 spells CASSQGPGQDTSGANVLTF.

The rearrangement joins TRBV5-5 to TRBJ2-5; TCRdb gives TRBD1 as the D gene, but with no DNA this cannot be confirmed. The CDR3 loop spans 15 amino acids. Germline V CDR1 and CDR2: SGHKS, YYEKEE (reference sequence). CDR3: CASSSWGSSQETQYF.

The V and J genes are TRBV2 and TRBJ2-1. The CDR3 runs 15 residues. Germline-derived CDR1 and CDR2 are SNHLY and FYNNEI. This CDR3 is CASSEFARTSNEQFF.

V is TRBV6-2 or TRBV6-3 and J is TRBJ2-3; the D gene TCRdb calls, TRBD1, cannot be checked with no DNA. This CDR3 is built from 16 residues. Germline values: CDR1 MNHEY, CDR2 SVGEGT. CDR3 loop: CASSYDGGDGTDTQYF.

CDR3 loop: CASRRGYEQYF. V gene TRBV4-1 combines with J gene TRBJ2-7. Germline loops: CDR1 MGHRA, CDR2 YSYEKL. This CDR3 has 11 amino acids.

This chain uses TRBV29-1 with TRBJ2-5; as DNA is missing, the TRBD2 call by TCRdb cannot be tested. Germline V gene data show CDR1 as SQVTM and CDR2 as ANQGSEA. CDR3 length: 14 amino acids. The CDR3 reads CSVDERGSQETQYF.

This chain links TRBV7-2 with TRBJ2-1; TCRdb selects TRBD2, and the lack of DNA leaves this call unchecked. Germline V gene lookup returns CDR1 SGHTA and CDR2 FQGNSA. The CDR3 has 15 amino acids. The CDR3 region is CASSFNSGSYNEQFF.

V gene TRBV4-3 combines with J gene TRBJ2-1; as DNA is missing, the TRBD1 call by TCRdb cannot be tested. The length of the CDR3 is 16 residues. Looked up from germline, CDR1 is LGHNA and CDR2 is YSLEER. The CDR3 loop reads CASSQDSGAGFNEQFF.

This chain connects TRBV5-1 to TRBJ1-1. Germline V gene lookup returns CDR1 SGHRS and CDR2 YFSETQ. This CDR3 contains 15 residues. This chain's CDR3 is CASSLVGFVVSEAFF.

The chain carries TRBV15 and TRBJ2-2; TCRdb calls TRBD1, which cannot be checked without DNA. The CDR3 length is 15 residues. In germline, CDR1 is LNHNV, CDR2 YYDKDF (reference sequence). The CDR3 here is CATSRVQGAPGELFF.

The chain's CDR3 is CAISDSPSYEQYF. The chain couples TRBV28 to TRBJ2-7; TCRdb designates TRBD1, a call that cannot be tested without DNA. The CDR3 covers 13 residues. In germline, CDR1 is MDHEN, CDR2 SYDVKM.

The V and J genes are TRBV5-1 and TRBJ2-7. This CDR3 region has 14 residues. The germline V gene has CDR1 SGHRS and CDR2 YFSETQ. The CDR3 protein is CASSLAGSYYEQYF.

This chain connects TRBV5-1 to TRBJ2-1; the D gene TCRdb calls, TRBD1, cannot be checked with no DNA. CDR3 length: 13 amino acids. Germline V gene data show CDR1 as SGHRS and CDR2 as YFSETQ. The CDR3 sequence: CASSTGQYNEQFF.